This TCR beta chain comes out of a study of T cell repertoires in cytomegalovirus infection. Study at large: CMV infection together with matching HLA type was indicated by public TCR beta signatures.

Germline V CDR1 and CDR2: KGHDR, SFDVKD. The CDR3 runs 15 residues. V trimming: 5 bases; J trimming: 10 bases; junction bases outside the gene matches: 6. Points on this clonotype: Its matching antigen is unknown.

One entry per CDR3 protein results from TCRdb running MiXCR on the reads. The sample contains 380,000 or so distinct CDR3 sequences, about 32% of which appear only once. Sequencing used cultured PBMCs, obtained from culture after CMV antigen stimulation. The genes are TRBV24-1 and TRBJ2-1, with 14 bases lining up with TRBD2. This clonotype was obtained from a human donor in good health (CMV status not recorded). Some clones in this sample may be carry-over from other donors' samples. CDR3 residues: CATSGTTSGRGEQFF. CDR3 coding DNA: TGTGCCACCAGTGGGACGACTAGCGGGAGGGGGGAGCAGTTCTTC.